This T cell receptor beta chain appears in the sequencing data of a study of blood T cell repertoires in COVID-19. Overall study context: Samples taken during acute and convalescent COVID-19 were collected in the United States, Italy and Spain. PBMCs, B-cell-depleted T cells, or T cells provided the cDNA or gDNA that made up the material.

Original processing notes: Amplification from reference gene primers served as the basis for estimated nucleated cell counts. Repertoires were generated with immunoSEQ multiplex PCR, while TCRdb's copy carries only in-frame clones and drops some. Clone size and V and J calls were adopted from that table, with D and trimming inferred from the DNA. The table records under 200,000 clones, 80% to 85% of them present only once. Sequences were obtained from peripheral blood. The receptor was isolated from a woman older than 75 with active or convalescent COVID-19.

CDR3: CASSPGLANQPQHF. The CDR3, as DNA: TGCGCCAGCAGCCCGGGACTCGCCAATCAGCCCCAGCATTTT. The chain recombines TRBV5-1 with TRBJ1-5; maybe TRBD1 (5 bases). The CDR3 extends over 14 amino acids. Trimming left V 4 bases short and J 3 bases short, with 11 bases between. CDR1 and CDR2 from the germline V gene are SGHRS and YFSETQ. Combining the CDR3 with reference TRBV5-1 and TRBJ1-5 gives the whole variable domain KAGVTQTPRYLIKTRGQQVTLSCSPISGHRSVSWYQQTPGQGLQFLFEYFSETQRNKGNFPGRFSGRQFSNSRSEMNVSTLELGDSALYLCASSPGLANQPQHFGDGTRLSIL.